These 10 T cell receptor beta chains were all obtained from the same sample, sequenced in a study of T-cell reconstitution after alpha-beta-depleted transplantation in children. Molecular barcoding with unique molecular identifiers was used for the TCRbeta library. TCRdb ran MiXCR on the PCR reads and lists one entry per CDR3 protein. The sample yields hundreds of thousands of distinct CDR3 sequences, around 10% seen once. Sequenced material: peripheral blood, taken 180 days after TCRalphabeta/CD19-depleted stem cell transplant. The receptors were sampled from a male patient between 2 and 10 years old who had a stem cell transplant for chronic granulomatous disease, so the T cells may come from the graft donor.

This clonotype was counted at least ten times. This rearrangement joins TRBV13 to TRBJ2-5, with 10 bases aligning to TRBD2. CDR1 and CDR2 (germline): PRHDT, FYEKMQ (reference sequence). The CDR3 consists of 15 residues. The trim removed 5 bases at V and 3 bases at J, leaving 6 bases unmatched. CDR3 coding DNA: TGTGCCAGCAGCCTAAGGACTAGCGGAAAAGAGACCCAGTACTTC. Translation: CASSLRTSGKETQYF.

This clonotype was detected ten times or more. The gene calls are TRBV4-3 and TRBJ2-7; either TRBD1 or TRBD2 may fit D (5 bases each). The germline V and J ends were trimmed by 0 bases and 5 bases, with 8 bases remaining between them. The CDR3 sequence is 13 residues long. Germline V gives CDR1 LGHNA, CDR2 YSLEER. In nucleotides, the CDR3 is TGCGCCAGCAGCCAAGATCGAGGGGACGAGCAGTACTTC. Protein: CASSQDRGDEQYF.

This clonotype was counted many times. V gene TRBV28 combines with J gene TRBJ2-1; D may be TRBD1 (6 bases). Germline loops: CDR1 MDHEN, CDR2 SYDVKM. Trimming removed 5 bases at V and 1 base at J, with 9 bases between. This CDR3 spans 14 amino acids. CDR3 in DNA: TGTGCCAGCAGTCGCAGGGGATCCTACAATGAGCAGTTCTTC. Protein sequence: CASSRRGSYNEQFF.

This clonotype appeared many times. The rearrangement joins TRBV28 to TRBJ2-3; the D gene is possibly TRBD1 (7 bases). V was shortened by 5 bases and J by 1 base, with 13 bases between the two germline ends. The CDR3 runs 15 residues. In germline, CDR1 is MDHEN, CDR2 SYDVKM. CDR3 nucleotide sequence: TGTGCCAGCAGTGAAGGGGGCGGGGGCACAGATACGCAGTATTTT. It codes for CASSEGGGGTDTQYF.

The genes are TRBV19 and TRBJ2-7; D gene ambiguous. Trimming shortened V by 0 bases and J by 3 bases, and 9 bases separated the two germline ends. CDR1 and CDR2 (germline): LNHDA, SQIVND (reference sequence). This CDR3 is 14 amino acids long. The CDR3 spells CASSIDSAVYEQYF. In DNA form, the CDR3 reads TGTGCCAGTAGTATAGATTCAGCAGTCTACGAGCAGTACTTC.

This clonotype was observed at least ten times. The V call is TRBV28, the J call TRBJ2-7; 9 nucleotides agree with TRBD2. In germline, CDR1 is MDHEN, CDR2 SYDVKM. With 7 bases clipped from V and 1 base from J, the junction kept 8 bases outside the gene matches. This CDR3 is built from 15 residues. CDR3 amino acids: CASNGPGLASYEQYF. The CDR3 DNA reads TGTGCCAGCAATGGACCGGGACTAGCTTCCTACGAGCAGTACTTC.

This clonotype was observed at least ten times. The J gene is TRBJ2-1, the V gene TRBV5-5, with no clear D. This CDR3 is 13 amino acids long. Trimming took 2 bases from V and 1 from J, leaving 4 bases between them. The V gene's germline CDR1 is SGHKS and CDR2 YYEKEE (reference sequence). The CDR3 spells CASSLESYNEQFF. CDR3 coding DNA: TGTGCCAGCAGCTTAGAGTCCTACAATGAGCAGTTCTTC.

The rearrangement links TRBV12-3 or TRBV12-4 to TRBJ2-1; D may correspond to TRBD1 or TRBD2 (5 bases each). The CDR3 consists of 15 residues. The V and J ends lost 8 bases and 5 bases respectively, with 19 bases between them. In nucleotides, the CDR3 is TGTGCCAGCTCAAGGACGGGGCCCCAGGACAATGAGCAGTTCTTC. This sequence encodes CASSRTGPQDNEQFF.

In its sample, this clonotype was seen many times. This chain links TRBV20-1 with TRBJ2-3, with 13 positions matching TRBD2. V lost 1 base and J lost 3; bases outside the gene matches: 7. The CDR3 spans 17 residues. Germline V gives CDR1 DFQATT, CDR2 SNEGSKA (reference sequence). This chain's CDR3 is CSARGVGLAGVTDTQYF. The CDR3 nucleotides are TGCAGTGCTAGAGGAGTCGGACTAGCGGGAGTGACAGATACGCAGTATTTT.

For this clonotype: This may be a read error: a much more frequent sequence differs by one nucleotide. The chain employs TRBV18 and TRBJ1-2, with 8 bases aligning to TRBD1. This CDR3 has 16 residues. Germline CDR1 reads KGHSH; CDR2 reads LQKENI. CDR3 nucleotides: TGTGCCAGCTCACCATGCTGGACAGGGACTAACTATGGCTACCCCTTC. This gives the protein CASSPCWTGTNYGYPF.